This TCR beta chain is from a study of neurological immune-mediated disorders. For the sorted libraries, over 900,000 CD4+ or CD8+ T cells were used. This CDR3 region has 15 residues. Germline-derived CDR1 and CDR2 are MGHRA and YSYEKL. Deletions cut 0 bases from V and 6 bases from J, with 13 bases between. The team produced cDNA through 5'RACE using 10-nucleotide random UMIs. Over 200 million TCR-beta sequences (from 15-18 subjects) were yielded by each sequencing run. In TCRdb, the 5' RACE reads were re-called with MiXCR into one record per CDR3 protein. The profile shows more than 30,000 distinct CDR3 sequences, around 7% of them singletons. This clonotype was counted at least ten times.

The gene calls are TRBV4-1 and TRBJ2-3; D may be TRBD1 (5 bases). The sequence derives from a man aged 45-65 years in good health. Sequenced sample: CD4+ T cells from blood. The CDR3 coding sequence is TGCGCCAGCAGCCAAGATACCAGGGCGGCCGATACGCAGTATTTT. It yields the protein CASSQDTRAADTQYF.